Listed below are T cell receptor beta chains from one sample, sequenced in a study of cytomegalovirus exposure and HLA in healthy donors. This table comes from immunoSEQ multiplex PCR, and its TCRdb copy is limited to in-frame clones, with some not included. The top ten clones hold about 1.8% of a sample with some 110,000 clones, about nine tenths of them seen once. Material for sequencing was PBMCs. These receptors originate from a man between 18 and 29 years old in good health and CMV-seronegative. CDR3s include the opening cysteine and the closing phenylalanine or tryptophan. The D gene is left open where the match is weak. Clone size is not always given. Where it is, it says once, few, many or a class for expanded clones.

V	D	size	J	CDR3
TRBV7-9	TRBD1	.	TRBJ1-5	CASSSDREGNQPQHF
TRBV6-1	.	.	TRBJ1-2	CASSPEGGASYGYTF
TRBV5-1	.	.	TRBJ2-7	CASSITDRISYEQYF
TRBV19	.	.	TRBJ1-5	CASSIPYQPQHF
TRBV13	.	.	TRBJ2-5	CASSRRTNQETQYF
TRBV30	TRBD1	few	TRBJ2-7	CAWSWTGPYEQYF
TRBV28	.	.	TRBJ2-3	CASSFRGASTDTQYF
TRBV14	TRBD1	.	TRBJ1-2	CASSQALTGGSRRNGYTF
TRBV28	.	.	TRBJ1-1	CASRSPGSGTEAFF
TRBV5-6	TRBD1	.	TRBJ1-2	CASSPGTGGVVYGYTF
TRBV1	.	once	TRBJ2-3	CTSSQPQNRGTGDTDTQYF